The clone carrying this TCR beta chain has at least ten counts. Antigen specificity is unknown. Investigators reverse transcribed all isolated RNA, so they sequenced expressed TCRB transcripts. Method: immunoSEQ multiplex PCR; TCRdb's copy keeps in-frame clones and lacks some. The table shows about 180,000 clones, with about 7.9% occurring only once. The sample is drawn from a study of beta chain features in type 1 diabetes. General study points: Shorter TCRB CDR3s, moderately but significantly so, were found in Type 1 diabetes patients in all four CD4+ subsets. For type 1 diabetes patients, VDJ junctions showed fewer insertions and more deletions.

Germline V lookup: CDR1 PRHDT, CDR2 FYEKMQ (reference sequence). The CDR3 spans 14 residues. Trimming removed 0 bases at V and 7 bases at J, with 9 bases between. The sequence derives from a man younger than 35 with type 1 diabetes. The genes are TRBV13 and TRBJ1-4; no clear D. Source material: central memory CD4+ T cells from blood. The CDR3 nucleotides are TGTGCCAGCAGCTTAGGCCTCACGGTTGAAAAACTGTTTTTT. Protein sequence: CASSLGLTVEKLFF. Together with reference TRBV13 and TRBJ1-4, the CDR3 gives the full variable domain: AAGVIQSPRHLIKEKRETATLKCYPIPRHDTVYWYQQGPGQDPQFLISFYEKMQSDKGSIPDRFSAQQFSDYHSELNMSSLELGDSALYFCASSLGLTVEKLFFGSGTQLSVL.